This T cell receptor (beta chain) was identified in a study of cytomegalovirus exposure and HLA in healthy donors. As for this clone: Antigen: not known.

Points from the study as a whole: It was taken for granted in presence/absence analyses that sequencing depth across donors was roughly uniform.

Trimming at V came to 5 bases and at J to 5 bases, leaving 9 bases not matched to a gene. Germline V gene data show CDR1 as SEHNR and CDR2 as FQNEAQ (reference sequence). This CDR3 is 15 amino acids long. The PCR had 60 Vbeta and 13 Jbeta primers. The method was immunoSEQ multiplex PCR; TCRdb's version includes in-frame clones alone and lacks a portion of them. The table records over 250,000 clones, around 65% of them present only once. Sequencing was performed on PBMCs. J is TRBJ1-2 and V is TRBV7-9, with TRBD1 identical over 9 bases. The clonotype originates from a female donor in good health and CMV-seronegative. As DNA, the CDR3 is TGTGCCAGCAGCCTCACGGGACAGGGACGTTATGGCTACACCTTC. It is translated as CASSLTGQGRYGYTF.